This TCR beta chain derives from a study of human T cells and chemical hapten exposure. The study's findings and limits: Alopecia in all donors means immunity may differ from healthy individuals. There was no change with DPC sensitization in TCRs above 1 in 1000 frequency.

This clonotype was seen ten or more times. Antigen unknown. TCRdb passed the RACE reads through MiXCR, listing each CDR3 protein once. Of 300,000 to 450,000 distinct CDR3 sequences in the sample, about 5.1% were seen once. Time point indicated: pre-sensitization, week 0. Treatment indicated: therapeutic diphenylcyclopropenone sensitization with weekly scalp DPC. CDR1 SGHRS and CDR2 YFSETQ come from the germline V gene. The germline V and J ends were trimmed by 0 bases and 7 bases, with 23 bases remaining between them. This CDR3 has 17 amino acids. The sequence came from a woman in her forties or fifties with alopecia areata. Some clones in this sample may be carry-over from other donors' samples. The chain recombines TRBV5-1 with TRBJ2-7; D is ambiguous. The material was whole blood, obtained in connection with sensitization to the hapten diphenylcyclopropenone (DPC). The CDR3 DNA follows: TGCGCCAGCAGCTTGGGTACGGGCGAACCCCAAACTACAGAGCAGTACTTC. Protein: CASSLGTGEPQTTEQYF.